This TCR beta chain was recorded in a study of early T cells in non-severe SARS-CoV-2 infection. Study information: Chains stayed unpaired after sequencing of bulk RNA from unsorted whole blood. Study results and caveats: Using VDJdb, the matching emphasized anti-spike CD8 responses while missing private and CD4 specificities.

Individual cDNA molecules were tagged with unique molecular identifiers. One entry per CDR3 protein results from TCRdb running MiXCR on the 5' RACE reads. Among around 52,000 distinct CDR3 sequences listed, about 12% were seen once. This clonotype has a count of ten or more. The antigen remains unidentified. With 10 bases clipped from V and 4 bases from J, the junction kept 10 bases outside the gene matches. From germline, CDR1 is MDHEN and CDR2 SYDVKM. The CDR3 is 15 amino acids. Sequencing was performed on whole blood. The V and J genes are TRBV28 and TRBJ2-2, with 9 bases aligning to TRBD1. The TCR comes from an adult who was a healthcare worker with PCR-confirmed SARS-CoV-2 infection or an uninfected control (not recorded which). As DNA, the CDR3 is TGTGCCACCCTACGATTGACAGGGGGCACCGGGGAGCTGTTTTTT. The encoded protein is CATLRLTGGTGELFF.